Below, 32 T cell receptor beta chains from the same sample are listed, as sequenced in a study of liver allograft versus peripheral blood T cells. The overall study: In transplanted livers, T cell receptor repertoires were compared with those found in the recipients' peripheral blood.

TCRdb itself ran the reads through MiXCR, one entry per CDR3 protein. In the table there are about 8,000 distinct CDR3 sequences, under 20% of which are singletons. The receptors were gathered from a human patient who had a liver transplant. Part of the T cell pool may stem from the graft donor.

This chain uses TRBV5-4 with TRBJ2-1; possibly TRBD2 for D (6 bases). The CDR3 length is 13 residues. Germline CDR1 SGHNT, CDR2 YYREEE (reference sequence). Trimming removed 4 bases at V and 4 bases at J, with 9 bases between. In DNA form, the CDR3 reads TGTGCCAGCAGCCCGACTAGTTACAATGAGCAGTTCTTC. Protein: CASSPTSYNEQFF.

In its sample, this clonotype is medium-sized (0.01 to 0.1%). The chain links TRBV24-1 to TRBJ2-1, with D tentatively TRBD1 or TRBD2 (5 bases each). The CDR3 length is 14 residues. The V and J ends lost 5 bases and 0 bases respectively, with 7 bases between them. The germline V gene encodes CDR1 KGHDR and CDR2 SFDVKD. CDR3 protein: CATSVGGSYNEQFF. Here the CDR3 DNA reads TGTGCCACCAGTGTTGGGGGCTCCTACAATGAGCAGTTCTTC.

In its sample, this clonotype was seen many times. The chain links TRBV12-3 or TRBV12-4 to TRBJ1-1; no clear D gene. This CDR3 comprises 13 residues. V gave up 4 bases and J gave up 0 bases, with 6 bases separating them. CDR3 protein: CASSYTMNTEAFF. CDR3 DNA sequence: TGTGCCAGCAGTTATACTATGAACACTGAAGCTTTCTTT.

This clonotype has a count of ten or more. CDR3: CASSRLALETQYF. CDR3 DNA sequence: TGTGCCAGCAGCAGACTAGCGCTTGAGACCCAGTACTTC. The chain employs TRBV9 and TRBJ2-5; 8 bases align to TRBD2. Germline CDR1 is SGDLS and CDR2 is YYNGEE. The CDR3 contains 13 residues. The J segment lost 5 bases and the V segment lost 4 bases, leaving 4 bases of the junction unmatched.

Sample share makes this clonotype medium-sized. The chain links TRBV6-5 to TRBJ1-1; no reliable D call. The CDR3 contains 13 residues. Trimming took off 0 bases at V and 5 bases at J, with 7 bases between the two ends. Germline V gene data show CDR1 as MNHEY and CDR2 as SVGAGI. The CDR3 loop reads CASSYSGWTEAFF. The CDR3 DNA follows: TGTGCCAGCAGTTACTCGGGGTGGACTGAAGCTTTCTTT.

The chain employs TRBV30 and TRBJ1-1; TRBD1 matches 9 bases. The CDR3 contains 15 residues. The V segment lost 8 bases and the J segment 2 bases; nucleotides outside the gene matches: 12. Germline V CDR1 and CDR2: GTSNPN, SVGIG (reference sequence). CDR3 in amino acids: CAGTTGGAGNTEAFF. DNA of the CDR3: TGTGCCGGAACCACAGGGGGCGCGGGAAACACTGAAGCTTTCTTT.

This clonotype is medium-sized within its sample. The rearrangement uses TRBV6-2 or TRBV6-3 and TRBJ2-1; TRBD2 might be the D (5 bases). V lost 2 bases, J lost 6 bases, and 11 bases lay in between. In germline, CDR1 is MNHEY, CDR2 SVGEGT. The CDR3 has 14 residues. CDR3 nucleotide sequence: TGTGCCAGCAGTTACAGGCGGGCGGGCAATGAGCAGTTCTTC. As protein: CASSYRRAGNEQFF.

The chain combines TRBV12-3 or TRBV12-4 with TRBJ1-1, with 7 bases fitting TRBD1. Trimming took 5 bases from V and 4 from J; bases not matched to a gene: 4. CDR3 size: 13 residues. The CDR3 bases are TGTGCCAGCAGTACTAACAGGGGCACTGAAGCTTTCTTT. It translates to CASSTNRGTEAFF.

This clonotype is deemed medium-sized (0.01 to 0.1%). This chain connects TRBV27 to TRBJ1-1; 7 bases line up with TRBD1. Germline CDR1 is MNHEY and CDR2 is SMNVEV (reference sequence). This CDR3 spans 13 amino acids. V trimming: 3 bases; J trimming: 7 bases; junction bases outside the gene matches: 5. The CDR3 protein is CASSFQGGGEAFF. The DNA for the CDR3 is TGTGCCAGCAGTTTCCAGGGGGGCGGTGAAGCTTTCTTT.

V usage is TRBV25-1 and J usage is TRBJ1-4, with 7 bases aligning to TRBD1. Germline V gene sequence: CDR1 MGHDK, CDR2 SYGVNS. The CDR3 length is 16 residues. Trimming removed 4 bases from V and 7 bases from J; junction bases left unmatched: 12. CDR3 sequence: CASSVHRDSLREKLFF. CDR3 DNA sequence: TGTGCCAGCAGTGTTCACAGGGACAGTTTGCGTGAAAAACTGTTTTTT.

Relative to its sample, this clonotype is medium-sized. The rearrangement links TRBV6-5 to TRBJ2-5; D might be TRBD2 (6 bases). The V end lost 5 bases, the J end lost 4 bases, and 23 bases lay between the germline ends. Looked up from germline, CDR1 is MNHEY and CDR2 is SVGAGI. The CDR3 loop spans 17 amino acids. The CDR3 reads CASSPGGTLRVGETQYF. The DNA of the CDR3 is TGTGCCAGCAGTCCGGGCGGGACTTTAAGGGTCGGAGAGACCCAGTACTTC.

Ten or more counts support this clonotype. The chain joins TRBV19 to TRBJ1-5, with a possible D match to TRBD1 (5 bases). The V gene's germline CDR1 is LNHDA and CDR2 SQIVND (reference sequence). The CDR3 is 15 amino acids. V lost 7 bases to trimming and J lost 6 bases, with 19 bases between them. Written as DNA, the CDR3 is TGTGCCAGTACCCTGAGGATAGGGGTATTTCAGCCCCAGCATTTT. Its protein is CASTLRIGVFQPQHF.

This clonotype has a handful of counts. The V gene is TRBV12-3 or TRBV12-4, the J gene TRBJ2-5; D possibly uses TRBD1 or TRBD2 (6 bases each). V was pared by 8 bases and J by 3 bases, with 10 bases between. The CDR3 loop spans 12 amino acids. The CDR3 reads CASQRGEETQYF. The CDR3 DNA reads TGTGCCAGCCAGAGGGGGGAAGAGACCCAGTACTTC.

In this sample, this clonotype is medium-sized. The genes are TRBV6-2 or TRBV6-3 and TRBJ2-7; D unclear. CDR3 length equals 14 residues. V lost 4 bases, J lost 4 bases, and 14 bases lay in between. CDR1 and CDR2 from the germline V gene are MNHEY and SVGEGT. The CDR3 nucleotides read TGTGCCAGCAGTTTAACCCCGAGGTGGTACGAGCAGTACTTC. Its translation is CASSLTPRWYEQYF.

Worth noting for this clonotype: Since a much larger clone is just one base distant, this may be a read error. The chain recombines TRBV27 with TRBJ1-3; D is unresolved. Per the germline V gene, CDR1 is MNHEY and CDR2 is SMNVEV (reference sequence). The length of the CDR3 is 17 residues. The V gene lost 2 bases and the J gene lost 0 bases, with 14 bases spanning the gap. In nucleotides, the CDR3 is TGTGCCAGCAGTTTAATACGTCCCGATAGCTCTGGAAACACCATATATTTT. Amino acid sequence: CASSLIRPDSSGNTIYF.

This clonotype has at least ten counts. The chain has TRBV30 and TRBJ1-2; 10 positions match TRBD1. In germline, CDR1 is GTSNPN, CDR2 SVGIG (reference sequence). The trim removed 4 bases at V and 8 bases at J, leaving 10 bases unmatched. This CDR3 has 14 residues. CDR3 bases: TGTGCCTGGACCCCCGACAGGGGGCTTGACGGCTACACCTTC. As protein: CAWTPDRGLDGYTF. The variable domain in full, with the rest retrieved from reference TRBV30 and TRBJ1-2, is SQTIHQWPATLVQPVGSPLSLECTVEGTSNPNLYWYRQAAGRGLQLLFYSVGIGQISSEVPQNLSASRPQDRQFILSSKKLLLSDSGFYLCAWTPDRGLDGYTFGSGTRLTVV.

This clonotype was recorded at least ten times. The chain recombines TRBV28 with TRBJ1-2, with 7 bases matching TRBD1. Germline V gene lookup returns CDR1 MDHEN and CDR2 SYDVKM. Unmatched junction bases numbered 7, after V lost 6 bases and J lost 12 bases. This CDR3 has 11 amino acids. The CDR3 region has the DNA TGTGCCAGCAGCCGCCAGGGACAGAACACCTTC. Amino acid sequence: CASSRQGQNTF.

This clonotype was seen a few times. This sequence joins TRBV12-3 or TRBV12-4 and TRBJ2-6; 12 bases match TRBD1. With V trimmed by 5 bases and J by 3 bases, 14 bases remained unmatched. This CDR3 spans 20 amino acids. The CDR3 is CASSLYTGGTGGGGANVLTF. The CDR3 nucleotides are TGTGCCAGCAGTCTTTATACGGGCGGGACAGGGGGCGGTGGGGCCAACGTCCTGACTTTC.

Comment on this clonotype: This may stem from a read error, because a much larger clone lies one nucleotide away. V gene TRBV7-2 combines with J gene TRBJ2-1, with 8 bases fitting TRBD1. This CDR3 comprises 12 residues. Germline lookup yields CDR1 SGHTA and CDR2 FQGNSA. Losses at the gene ends were 3 bases for V and 12 bases for J; bases not matched to a gene: 4. CDR3 residues: CASSFRGLRQFF. CDR3 coding DNA: TGTGCCAGCAGCTTCAGGGGGCTAAGGCAGTTCTTC.

This chain links TRBV28 with TRBJ1-6, with 9 bases aligning to TRBD1. Germline CDR1 MDHEN, CDR2 SYDVKM. V shed 4 bases and J 11 bases; nucleotides not matched to a gene: 9. The CDR3 has 15 amino acids. The CDR3 DNA sequence: TGTGCCAGCAGTTCCTCCGGGACAGGGTGGACACCCCTCCACTTT. This translates into CASSSSGTGWTPLHF.

The chain links TRBV20-1 to TRBJ2-1, with 8 bases lining up with TRBD1. The CDR3 length is 13 residues. After removal of 6 bases from V and 4 bases from J, the junction contained 5 bases not matched to a gene. The germline V gene encodes CDR1 DFQATT and CDR2 SNEGSKA (reference sequence). CDR3 sequence: CSAQRTGYNEQFF. In DNA form, the CDR3 reads TGCAGTGCGCAACGGACAGGGTACAATGAGCAGTTCTTC.

This clonotype is deemed medium-sized. This chain joins TRBV11-2 and TRBJ2-1; 10 bases are shared with TRBD2. CDR1 is SGHAT and CDR2 is FQNNGV in the germline V gene. After removal of 6 bases from V and 1 base from J, the junction contained 6 bases not matched to a gene. There are 16 residues in the CDR3. For the CDR3, the DNA is TGTGCCAGCAGGCAAAGAGCGGGAGGGTCCTACAATGAGCAGTTCTTC. This gives the protein CASRQRAGGSYNEQFF.

This clonotype is medium-sized by share. The V gene is TRBV18, the J gene TRBJ1-2; 8 nucleotides align to TRBD1. The CDR3 covers 17 residues. Per germline, CDR1 KGHSH and CDR2 LQKENI. V was clipped by 5 bases and J by 1 base; unmatched bases: 12. CDR3 bases: TGTGCCAGCTCAGAAGACAGGGGCCTTACTTATAACTATGGCTACACCTTC. Amino acids: CASSEDRGLTYNYGYTF. The variable domain in full, with the rest retrieved from reference TRBV18 and TRBJ1-2, is NAGVMQNPRHLVRRRGQEARLRCSPMKGHSHVYWYRQLPEEGLKFMVYLQKENIIDESGMPKERFSAEFPKEGPSILRIQQVVRGDSAAYFCASSEDRGLTYNYGYTFGSGTRLTVV.

This clonotype was observed a few times. The CDR3 sequence: CASSLFWTGRITYEQYF. CDR3 in DNA: TGTGCCAGCAGCTTATTCTGGACAGGGCGAATCACCTACGAGCAGTACTTC. The V and J genes are TRBV5-6 and TRBJ2-7; 8 bases agree with TRBD1. Per germline, CDR1 SGHDT and CDR2 YYEEEE. With 2 bases clipped from V and 2 bases from J, the junction kept 12 bases outside the gene matches. The CDR3 is 17 residues long.

The rearrangement uses TRBV14 and TRBJ1-1; D is undetermined. Germline-derived CDR1 and CDR2 are SGHDN and FVKESK. This CDR3 contains 13 residues. Trimming pared 3 bases from V and 0 bases from J, leaving 5 bases between. The CDR3 bases are TGTGCCAGCAGCCAGGAACTGAACACTGAAGCTTTCTTT. Protein product: CASSQELNTEAFF.

This clonotype was counted a few times. The CDR3 nucleotides are TGTGCCAGCAGCTTAGGACAGTTTAACACTGAAGCTTTCTTT. It codes for CASSLGQFNTEAFF. The chain carries TRBV7-9 and TRBJ1-1; TRBD1 is a possible D gene (5 bases). This CDR3 region has 14 residues. The germline V gene encodes CDR1 SEHNR and CDR2 FQNEAQ (reference sequence). Deletions cut 1 base from V and 2 bases from J, with 8 bases between. Full variable domain (missing parts from reference TRBV7-9 and TRBJ1-1): DTGVSQNPRHKITKRGQNVTFRCDPISEHNRLYWYRQTLGQGPEFLTYFQNEAQLEKSRLLSDRFSAERPKGSFSTLEIQRTEQGDSAMYLCASSLGQFNTEAFFGQGTRLTVV.

The chain is built from TRBV6-2 or TRBV6-3 and TRBJ2-1; D is tentatively TRBD1 or TRBD2 (5 bases each). The germline V gene encodes CDR1 MNHEY and CDR2 SVGEGT. Trimming shortened V by 3 bases and J by 5 bases, and 14 bases separated the two germline ends. This CDR3 region has 15 residues. The DNA for the CDR3 is TGTGCCAGCAGTTATGAGGGACGGCCGAACAATGAGCAGTTCTTC. Translation gives CASSYEGRPNNEQFF.

The V call is TRBV20-1, the J call TRBJ2-1, with TRBD2 matching over 8 bases. The germline gives CDR1 DFQATT, CDR2 SNEGSKA (reference sequence). Germline trimming cut 6 bases from V and 4 bases from J; bases unmatched to any gene: 8. CDR3 size: 14 residues. CDR3 in DNA: TGCAGTGCCCCCGGGGGGGGGACGTACAATGAGCAGTTCTTC. Translating gives CSAPGGGTYNEQFF.

The rearrangement links TRBV5-1 to TRBJ1-4; 10 nucleotides match TRBD1. The germline V gene encodes CDR1 SGHRS and CDR2 YFSETQ. Trimming took 0 bases from V and 6 from J; bases not matched to a gene: 2. This CDR3 comprises 15 residues. The CDR3 DNA reads as TGCGCCAGCAGCTTGGAGGGGACAGGGGATGAAAAACTGTTTTTT. Translation: CASSLEGTGDEKLFF.

This clonotype rates as medium-sized. The V call is TRBV6-6, the J call TRBJ2-3; 10 positions agree with TRBD2. Trimming removed 6 bases from V and 2 bases from J; junction bases left unmatched: 14. The CDR3 spans 18 residues. CDR1 is MNHNY, CDR2 SVGAGI, per germline (reference sequence). CDR3 bases: TGTGCCAGCAGCAACCTAGCGGGGGATCTCCTCTTCACAGATACGCAGTATTTT. It specifies CASSNLAGDLLFTDTQYF.

CDR3 residues: CSVEGLAGGGEQYF. The CDR3 DNA reads as TGCAGCGTTGAGGGGCTAGCGGGAGGGGGGGAGCAGTACTTC. J is TRBJ2-7 and V is TRBV29-1, with TRBD2 matching 12 bases. There are 14 residues in the CDR3. Germline CDR1 SQVTM, CDR2 ANQGSEA. Losses at the gene ends were 3 bases for V and 7 bases for J; bases not matched to a gene: 7.

This clonotype came up a few times. V is TRBV7-3 and J is TRBJ2-2; D uncertain. Germline-derived CDR1 and CDR2 are SGHTA and FQGTGA. Trimming removed 5 bases at V and 2 bases at J, with 6 bases between. CDR3 length equals 13 residues. The CDR3 protein is CASSRSNTGELFF. In DNA form, the CDR3 reads TGTGCCAGCAGCCGATCTAACACCGGGGAGCTGTTTTTT. The full variable domain, its missing parts supplied by reference TRBV7-3 and TRBJ2-2, is GAGVSQTPSNKVTEKGKYVELRCDPISGHTALYWYRQSLGQGPEFLIYFQGTGAADDSGLPNDRFFAVRPEGSVSTLKIQRTERGDSAVYLCASSRSNTGELFFGEGSRLTVL.